The 32 T cell receptor beta chains listed next were all sequenced from one sample in a study of tumor-infiltrating lymphocytes in primary liver carcinoma. The researchers produced TCR beta cDNA from roughly 500 ng total RNA with a constant-region primer. Three nested multiplex PCR rounds, a slightly modified ARM-PCR, produced the libraries for TCR beta. Researchers ran the first two PCR rounds for approximately 9 cycles each with TRBV1-TRBV30 forward primers and a C-beta reverse primer. MiXCR was run by TCRdb on the multiplex PCR reads, yielding one entry per CDR3 protein. The sample includes around 330,000 distinct CDR3 sequences, roughly three fifths of them seen just once. RNA was extracted from whole blood without cell sorting, alongside germline DNA. The sequenced sample was peripheral blood. Receptor source: a woman in her thirties with primary liver carcinoma and hepatitis B virus infection.

This clonotype was counted only a few times. The chain couples TRBV12-3 or TRBV12-4 to TRBJ2-3; 7 positions agree with TRBD1. CDR3 size: 17 residues. V shed 2 bases, J shed 6 bases, and the junction held 14 bases outside the gene matches. The CDR3 nucleotides read TGTGCCAGCAGTTTACCCTTAAGGGGGCGAAGGACCGATACGCAGTATTTT. This gives the protein CASSLPLRGRRTDTQYF.

As regards this clonotype: This sequence may be a read error, since a much larger clone differs from it by one base. This chain uses TRBV7-9 with TRBJ2-3; D perhaps matches TRBD1 (6 bases). The germline gives CDR1 SEHNR, CDR2 FQNEAQ (reference sequence). CDR3 length: 14 amino acids. For the CDR3, the DNA is TGTGCCAACAGCACACAGGGTTTCACAGATACGCAGTATTTT. It is translated as CANSTQGFTDTQYF. The entire variable domain, with the rest obtained from reference TRBV7-9 and TRBJ2-3, is as follows: DTGVSQNPRHKITKRGQNVTFRCDPISEHNRLYWYRQTLGQGPEFLTYFQNEAQLEKSRLLSDRFSAERPKGSFSTLEIQRTEQGDSAMYLCANSTQGFTDTQYFGPGTRLTVL.

This chain connects TRBV7-8 to TRBJ2-1, with 9 bases fitting TRBD2. With 6 bases clipped from V and 7 bases from J, the junction kept 10 bases outside the gene matches. The CDR3 loop spans 15 amino acids. The V gene's germline CDR1 is SGHVS and CDR2 FQNEAQ. The CDR3 sequence is CASRLTGLAGNEQFF. The CDR3 DNA follows: TGTGCCAGCAGATTAACGGGACTAGCAGGGAATGAGCAGTTCTTC.

In its sample, this clonotype was seen once. The CDR3 DNA follows: TGTGCCTGGAGTTTAGGAACAGGGGCGCAGTATTTT. Residues: CAWSLGTGAQYF. The chain carries TRBV30 and TRBJ2-3; the match to TRBD1 covers 7 bases. This CDR3 comprises 12 residues. V trimming: 2 bases; J trimming: 10 bases; junction bases outside the gene matches: 6. Germline CDR1 and CDR2: GTSNPN and SVGIG (reference sequence).

As to this clonotype: Given a much more abundant clone one base away, this may be a read error. Here the CDR3 reads CASSRETNSLLHF. CDR3 sequence (DNA): TGTGCCAGCAGCCGCGAGACTAATTCACTCCTCCACTTT. This chain links TRBV7-9 with TRBJ1-6; D is undetermined. The germline gives CDR1 SEHNR, CDR2 FQNEAQ (reference sequence). This CDR3 is 13 amino acids long. Filled out from reference TRBV7-9 and TRBJ1-6, the complete variable domain reads DTGVSQNPRHKITKRGQNVTFRCDPISEHNRLYWYRQTLGQGPEFLTYFQNEAQLEKSRLLSDRFSAERPKGSFSTLEIQRTEQGDSAMYLCASSRETNSLLHFGNGTRLTVT.

Comments on this clonotype: An end of the junction differs from the germline gene, which may be a read error. This chain links TRBV7-9 with TRBJ2-1; no reliable D call. The CDR3 covers 13 residues. In germline, CDR1 is SEHNR, CDR2 FQNEAQ (reference sequence). The CDR3 sequence: CAGSLARVSEQFF. The CDR3 DNA follows: TGTGCCGGCAGCTTAGCTAGGGTTAGTGAGCAGTTCTTC. The full variable domain, its missing parts supplied by reference TRBV7-9 and TRBJ2-1, is DTGVSQNPRHKITKRGQNVTFRCDPISEHNRLYWYRQTLGQGPEFLTYFQNEAQLEKSRLLSDRFSAERPKGSFSTLEIQRTEQGDSAMYLCAGSLARVSEQFFGPGTRLTVL.

As concerns this clonotype: A much larger clone sits a single nucleotide away, making a read error possible. The V call is TRBV4-3, the J call TRBJ2-3; D may match TRBD1 or TRBD2 (5 bases each). Per the germline V gene, CDR1 is LGHNA and CDR2 is YSLEER. Trimming stripped 1 base from V and 4 bases from J, with 15 bases between. CDR3 size: 16 residues. The CDR3 nucleotides read TGCGCCAGCAGCCAAGTTGGGACGGGGAGCCCAGATACGCAGTATTTT. Residues: CASSQVGTGSPDTQYF.

This clonotype has at least ten counts. The chain is built from TRBV6-5 and TRBJ2-3; D may be TRBD1 (5 bases). V lost 4 bases and J 2 bases, leaving 7 bases between the germline ends. CDR1 and CDR2 (germline): MNHEY, SVGAGI. This CDR3 is 13 amino acids long. This chain's CDR3 is CASSSTDTDTQYF. CDR3 DNA sequence: TGTGCCAGCAGTTCGACAGACACAGATACGCAGTATTTT.

A single count supports this clonotype. Possible read error: a much larger clone is one base away. The rearrangement links TRBV5-6 to TRBJ2-4, with D possibly being TRBD1 or TRBD2 (5 bases each). This CDR3 is built from 14 residues. CDR1 is SGHDT, CDR2 YYEEEE, per germline. The CDR3 DNA reads as TGTGCCAGCAGCTTGAGGGACGGCAAAACCATTCAGTACTTC. Its translation is CASSLRDGKTIQYF. Using reference TRBV5-6 and TRBJ2-4 for the parts outside the CDR3, the full variable domain is DAGVTQSPTHLIKTRGQQVTLRCSPKSGHDTVSWYQQALGQGPQFIFQYYEEEERQRGNFPDRFSGHQFPNYSSELNVNALLLGDSALYLCASSLRDGKTIQYFGAGTRLSVL.

The genes are TRBV6-6 and TRBJ1-2; perhaps TRBD1 as D (5 bases). Trimming took 6 bases from V and 3 from J, leaving 8 bases between them. There are 12 residues in the CDR3. CDR1 and CDR2 (germline): MNHNY, SVGAGI (reference sequence). CDR3 residues: CASSRDHYGYTF. CDR3 DNA sequence: TGTGCCAGCAGCAGGGACCACTATGGCTACACCTTC.

The sample holds many counts of this clonotype. The chain has TRBV12-3 or TRBV12-4 and TRBJ2-3, with D unresolved. The CDR3 covers 14 residues. The V end was cut by 0 bases, the J end by 6 bases, with 10 bases between. CDR3 nucleotide sequence: TGTGCCAGCAGTTTAGCTTTGACATCGGATACGCAGTATTTT. It yields the protein CASSLALTSDTQYF.

With respect to this clonotype: A much larger clone differs by one base, so this may be a read error. The chain employs TRBV11-1 and TRBJ2-2; 10 bases fit TRBD1. CDR3 length: 16 residues. Germline CDR1 is SGHAT and CDR2 is FQDESV (reference sequence). The V gene end was trimmed by 2 bases and the J gene end by 9 bases; junction bases not matched to a gene: 9. The CDR3 region has the DNA TGTGCCAGCAGCTTATGGGGACAGGGGATGACCCGGGAGCTGTTTTTT. This codes for CASSLWGQGMTRELFF.

As concerns this clonotype: Germline is not matched at one junction end, which may reflect a read error. This chain joins TRBV4-3 and TRBJ2-1, with TRBD2 matching 9 bases. Germline V gives CDR1 LGHNA, CDR2 YSLEER. The CDR3 totals 15 residues. CDR3 bases: TGCGCCACCAGCCGTCGACTAGCGGACAACAATGAGCAGTTCTTC. It codes for CATSRRLADNNEQFF.

The chain uses TRBV10-3 and TRBJ1-1; D remains unclear. Germline values: CDR1 ENHRY, CDR2 SYGVKD. This CDR3 contains 13 residues. Between the trimmed V and J ends, which lost 5 bases and 0 bases, there was a span of 7 bases. CDR3 bases: TGTGCCATCAGTCGAGGGATGAACACTGAAGCTTTCTTT. This codes for CAISRGMNTEAFF.

A note on this clonotype: This may stem from a read error, because a much larger clone lies one nucleotide away. The chain joins TRBV6-2 or TRBV6-3 to TRBJ2-1; TRBD2 matches at 9 bases. The germline V gene encodes CDR1 MNHEY and CDR2 SVGEGT. The junction had 6 bases not matched to a gene; V was cut back by 2 bases and J by 4 bases. The CDR3 has 16 residues. CDR3 in DNA: TGTGCCAGCAGTTACCCAGGGACTAGCAGATACAATGAGCAGTTCTTC. The encoded protein is CASSYPGTSRYNEQFF.

Details on this clonotype: A junction end diverges from the germline sequence, so it may reflect a read error. The rearrangement uses TRBV29-1 and TRBJ1-2, with a tentative D call TRBD1 (5 bases). Germline-derived CDR1 and CDR2 are SQVTM and ANQGSEA. This CDR3 contains 13 residues. CDR3 protein: CIAALSPRDGYTF. CDR3 nucleotide sequence: TGCATCGCAGCGCTTAGTCCCAGGGATGGTTACACCTTC. The full variable domain, completed using reference TRBV29-1 and TRBJ1-2, is SAVISQKPSRDICQRGTSLTIQCQVDSQVTMMFWYRQQPGQSLTLIATANQGSEATYESGFVIDKFPISRPNLTFSTLTVSNMSPEDSSIYLCIAALSPRDGYTFGSGTRLTVV.

This clonotype turned up a few times. The chain combines TRBV10-3 with TRBJ2-1; 7 positions match TRBD2. Per the germline V gene, CDR1 is ENHRY and CDR2 is SYGVKD. With 4 bases clipped from V and 4 bases from J, the junction kept 7 bases outside the gene matches. There are 15 residues in the CDR3. CDR3 sequence (DNA): TGTGCCATCAGTGTTCGGCTAGCGGAGTACAATGAGCAGTTCTTC. It yields the protein CAISVRLAEYNEQFF.

The chain couples TRBV29-1 to TRBJ1-1; D not certain. CDR3 length: 14 residues. Germline CDR1 and CDR2: SQVTM and ANQGSEA. Trimming stripped 6 bases from V and 4 bases from J, with 18 bases between. DNA for the CDR3: TGCAGCGTGGGTCCGCGATGGGCAGGCACTGAAGCTTTCTTT. Residues: CSVGPRWAGTEAFF. The full variable domain, rest sourced from reference TRBV29-1 and TRBJ1-1, is SAVISQKPSRDICQRGTSLTIQCQVDSQVTMMFWYRQQPGQSLTLIATANQGSEATYESGFVIDKFPISRPNLTFSTLTVSNMSPEDSSIYLCSVGPRWAGTEAFFGQGTRLTVV.

This clonotype has ten or more counts. CDR3 nucleotides: TGTGCTAGTGGCCCGGGAGTATCAACTAATGAAAAACTGTTTTTT. Amino acids: CASGPGVSTNEKLFF. V gene TRBV12-5 combines with J gene TRBJ1-4; no firm D call. Germline CDR1 is LGHNT and CDR2 is FRNRAP. Trimming cost V 6 bases and J 0 bases, with 11 bases left between them. The CDR3 has 15 amino acids.

As to this clonotype: Since a much larger clone is just one base distant, this may be a read error. The chain uses TRBV4-3 and TRBJ2-7; TRBD1 matches 8 bases. Germline values: CDR1 LGHNA, CDR2 YSLEER. CDR3 length: 14 residues. Written as DNA, the CDR3 is TGCGCCAGCAGCCGCTCCGGACAGGGCTACAAGCAGTACTTC. Its protein product is CASSRSGQGYKQYF.

V gene TRBV30 combines with J gene TRBJ2-7; D possibly corresponds to TRBD1 (5 bases). Per germline, CDR1 GTSNPN and CDR2 SVGIG (reference sequence). The CDR3 is 12 residues long. The ends were cut back, 5 bases at V and 4 bases at J, with 12 bases in the middle. The DNA of the CDR3 is TGTGCCTGGGGCAGGGTACGGTACGAGCAGTACTTC. Encoded protein: CAWGRVRYEQYF.

Notes on this clonotype: A much larger clone is a single base away; this may be a read error. The CDR3 DNA reads as TGCGCCAGCAACCAAGTTTCGACGGCGGGTGAAGCTTTCTTT. The encoded protein is CASNQVSTAGEAFF. V is TRBV4-1 and J is TRBJ1-1; D is unclear. Germline lookup yields CDR1 MGHRA and CDR2 YSYEKL. This CDR3 is built from 14 residues.

This clonotype was found a few times. This chain connects TRBV5-6 to TRBJ2-7; either TRBD1 or TRBD2 may supply D (5 bases each). Trimming stripped 4 bases from V and 4 bases from J, with 15 bases between. The V gene's germline CDR1 is SGHDT and CDR2 YYEEEE. The CDR3 has 14 amino acids. The CDR3 region has the DNA TGTGCCAGCAGCCCTTGGCAGGGACCTTACGAGCAGTACTTC. This codes for CASSPWQGPYEQYF.

With regard to this clonotype: The germline gene is not matched at one end of the junction; a read error may be the cause. This sequence joins TRBV11-2 and TRBJ2-2, with a weak D call TRBD2 (6 bases). This CDR3 has 16 amino acids. Looked up from germline, CDR1 is SGHAT and CDR2 is FQNNGV. Written as DNA, the CDR3 is TGTGCCAGCAGCTCGGCAGCTGGAGGGTTGGACGGGGAGTTGTTTTTT. Protein: CASSSAAGGLDGELFF. Combining the CDR3 with reference TRBV11-2 and TRBJ2-2 gives the whole variable domain EAGVAQSPRYKIIEKRQSVAFWCNPISGHATLYWYQQILGQGPKLLIQFQNNGVVDDSQLPKDRFSAERLKGVDSTLKIQPAKLEDSAVYLCASSSAAGGLDGELFFGEGSRLTVL.

This chain uses TRBV29-1 with TRBJ1-5; D is unresolved. The germline V gene encodes CDR1 SQVTM and CDR2 ANQGSEA. This CDR3 contains 12 residues. The V gene lost 7 bases and the J gene lost 5 bases, with 12 bases spanning the gap. This CDR3 is CSAADGDQPQHF. CDR3 nucleotide sequence: TGCAGCGCCGCGGACGGCGATCAGCCCCAGCATTTT.

This clonotype was seen a few times. The CDR3 does not end in the conserved phenylalanine or tryptophan, so this is likely a read error. The chain recombines TRBV6-1 with TRBJ1-1; D may be TRBD1 (6 bases). Germline lookup yields CDR1 MNHNS and CDR2 SASEGT. The CDR3 spans 13 residues. V was trimmed by 5 bases and J by 1 base, leaving 8 bases between them. The CDR3 is CASSPQGNTEAFL. CDR3 nucleotides: TGTGCCAGCAGTCCACAGGGGAACACTGAAGCTTTCCTT.

Comment on this clonotype: An end of the junction differs from the germline gene, which may be a read error. The chain uses TRBV11-3 and TRBJ2-3; D unclear. Germline-derived CDR1 and CDR2 are SGHNT and YENEEA. The CDR3 has 14 amino acids. CDR3 nucleotide sequence: TGTGTCAGCAGCTATGAACAAGGGTCTGATACGCAGTATTTT. It codes for CVSSYEQGSDTQYF.

The chain links TRBV7-8 to TRBJ2-2, with 10 bases lining up with TRBD2. Germline V gene sequence: CDR1 SGHVS, CDR2 FQNEAQ. CDR3 length: 18 residues. Trimming at V came to 7 bases and at J to 4 bases, leaving 15 bases not matched to a gene. This CDR3 reads CASTLGLADKTGTGELFF. DNA for the CDR3: TGTGCCAGCACCCTTGGACTAGCGGACAAAACGGGCACCGGGGAGCTGTTTTTT.

As to this clonotype: A much larger clone differs from this one at a single base, so this may be a read error. V is TRBV12-3 or TRBV12-4 and J is TRBJ1-2, with unresolved D. V lost 2 bases, J lost 8 bases, and 15 bases lay in between. There are 14 residues in the CDR3. CDR3 nucleotides: TGTGCCAGCAGTTTACGGAGAGTTCTTTGGGGCTACACCTTC. Translation gives CASSLRRVLWGYTF.

Note on this clonotype: Since a much larger clone is just one base distant, this may be a read error. The V gene is TRBV12-3 or TRBV12-4, the J gene TRBJ2-3; the D gene is possibly TRBD2 (5 bases). The CDR3 runs to 14 residues. V lost 6 bases and J lost 3, with 13 bases in between. In DNA form, the CDR3 reads TGTGCCAGCAGCCCCATTGGGGAGACAGATACGCAGTATTTT. This sequence encodes CASSPIGETDTQYF.

This rearrangement joins TRBV7-9 to TRBJ2-3; 11 nucleotides align to TRBD2. CDR1 is SEHNR and CDR2 is FQNEAQ in the germline V gene (reference sequence). V trimming: 5 bases; J trimming: 2 bases; junction bases outside the gene matches: 6. The CDR3 is 16 residues long. The CDR3 protein is CASSPGTSGVTDTQYF. The CDR3 DNA reads TGTGCCAGCAGCCCTGGGACTAGCGGAGTCACAGATACGCAGTATTTT.

Comment on this clonotype: Germline and junction disagree at one end, which may indicate a read error. The chain joins TRBV11-2 to TRBJ2-7; 7 nucleotides align to TRBD2. The CDR3 totals 17 residues. Per germline, CDR1 SGHAT and CDR2 FQNNGV. The CDR3 DNA is TGTGCCAGCAGCCGAATTAGGGGAGGGGCCGCACCCTACAAGCAGTACTTC. Residues: CASSRIRGGAAPYKQYF.